The rows below give T cell receptor beta chains drawn from one sample of a study of post-analysis software for immune sequencing data. MiXCR, applied by TCRdb to the PCR reads, yields one record per CDR3 protein. Of around 710,000 distinct CDR3 sequences in the sample, 35% to 55% were seen once. The specimen was blood. These receptors were collected from a girl aged 5 to 17 with multiple sclerosis. Each CDR3 is given with its conserved first and last residue. Fields, in order: CDR3 protein, CDR3 DNA, D gene, clone size, V gene, J gene. A D gene is named only where the DNA matches it firmly. Some rows mark clone size as missing; the rest say once, few, many or name a class of expanded clone.

CDR3aa: CANSLDIYNEQYF; CDR3nt: TGCGCCAACAGCTTGGATATCTACAATGAGCAGTACTTC; d_gene: NA; abundance: NA; v_gene: TRBV5-1; j_gene: TRBJ2-4
CDR3aa: CASSPTGGSKRETQYF; CDR3nt: TGTGCCAGCAGCCCCACAGGGGGTTCCAAGCGGGAGACCCAGTACTTC; d_gene: TRBD1; abundance: few; v_gene: TRBV7-9; j_gene: TRBJ2-5
CDR3aa: CASSRDDQETQYF; CDR3nt: TGTGCCAGCTCACGGGACGACCAAGAGACCCAGTACTTC; d_gene: NA; abundance: NA; v_gene: TRBV18; j_gene: TRBJ2-5
CDR3aa: CASGGGIQPQHF; CDR3nt: TGTGCCAGCGGGGGGGGCATCCAGCCCCAGCATTTT; d_gene: NA; abundance: NA; v_gene: TRBV12-3/TRBV12-4; j_gene: TRBJ1-5
CDR3aa: CASSLGNYLNEQYF; CDR3nt: TGTGCCAGCAGTTTAGGGAACTACCTTAACGAGCAGTACTTC; d_gene: NA; abundance: NA; v_gene: TRBV28; j_gene: TRBJ2-7
CDR3aa: CASSLVGLAGRPGTQYF; CDR3nt: TGTGCCAGCAGCTTGGTGGGCCTAGCGGGAAGACCGGGGACCCAGTACTTC; d_gene: TRBD2; abundance: NA; v_gene: TRBV7-9; j_gene: TRBJ2-5
CDR3aa: CAIRGGSSGTAEQYF; CDR3nt: TGTGCCATCAGGGGGGGTTCTAGCGGGACCGCGGAGCAGTACTTC; d_gene: TRBD2; abundance: NA; v_gene: TRBV10-3; j_gene: TRBJ2-5
CDR3aa: CASSLVDSMNTEAFF; CDR3nt: TGTGCCAGCAGCTTGGTGGACAGTATGAACACTGAAGCTTTCTTT; d_gene: NA; abundance: NA; v_gene: TRBV5-4; j_gene: TRBJ1-1
CDR3aa: CSAKNRGWDTGERFF; CDR3nt: TGCAGTGCCAAGAACAGGGGATGGGACACCGGGGAGCGGTTTTTT; d_gene: TRBD1; abundance: NA; v_gene: TRBV20-1; j_gene: TRBJ2-2
CDR3aa: CASSLRAGLGELFF; CDR3nt: TGCGCCAGCAGCTTACGGGCAGGTCTGGGGGAGCTGTTTTTT; d_gene: NA; abundance: NA; v_gene: TRBV5-1; j_gene: TRBJ2-2
CDR3aa: CASSAGQAPLTLHF; CDR3nt: TGTGCCAGCAGCGCCGGACAGGCCCCATTGACCCTCCACTTT; d_gene: TRBD1; abundance: NA; v_gene: TRBV7-2; j_gene: TRBJ1-6
CDR3aa: CSARVGGLETQYF; CDR3nt: TGCAGTGCTAGAGTTGGGGGCTTAGAGACCCAGTACTTC; d_gene: NA; abundance: few; v_gene: TRBV20-1; j_gene: TRBJ2-5
CDR3aa: CAISGEDRGLSETQYF; CDR3nt: TGTGCCATCAGTGGCGAGGACAGGGGGCTGTCAGAGACCCAGTACTTC; d_gene: TRBD1; abundance: NA; v_gene: TRBV10-3; j_gene: TRBJ2-5
CDR3aa: CSVEDGTQAGKQYF; CDR3nt: TGCAGCGTTGAAGACGGGACGCAGGCCGGAAAGCAGTACTTC; d_gene: NA; abundance: NA; v_gene: TRBV29-1; j_gene: TRBJ2-5
CDR3aa: CASSLPSSSGANVLTF; CDR3nt: TGTGCCAGCAGCTTACCCTCCTCCTCTGGGGCCAACGTCCTGACTTTC; d_gene: NA; abundance: few; v_gene: TRBV7-9; j_gene: TRBJ2-6
CDR3aa: CASSISWGISNQPQHF; CDR3nt: TGTGCCAGCAGCATCAGCTGGGGGATAAGCAATCAGCCCCAGCATTTT; d_gene: NA; abundance: NA; v_gene: TRBV7-2; j_gene: TRBJ1-5
CDR3aa: CASSEAVGVGGRQYF; CDR3nt: TGCGCCAGCAGCGAAGCTGTTGGAGTGGGCGGGAGGCAGTATTTT; d_gene: TRBD2; abundance: NA; v_gene: TRBV4-3; j_gene: TRBJ2-3
CDR3aa: CASSQRTSGRLNEQYF; CDR3nt: TGTGCCAGCAGCCAAAGGACTAGCGGGAGGCTGAATGAGCAGTACTTC; d_gene: TRBD2; abundance: NA; v_gene: TRBV9; j_gene: TRBJ2-5
CDR3aa: CASSRDRGAPYEQYF; CDR3nt: TGCGCCAGCAGCCGGGACAGGGGCGCACCCTACGAGCAGTACTTC; d_gene: TRBD1; abundance: few; v_gene: TRBV4-3; j_gene: TRBJ2-7
CDR3aa: CSAPPPGSGANVLTF; CDR3nt: TGCAGTGCCCCTCCCCCAGGGTCTGGGGCCAACGTCCTGACTTTC; d_gene: NA; abundance: NA; v_gene: TRBV20-1; j_gene: TRBJ2-6
CDR3aa: CASSAGPNTGELFF; CDR3nt: TGTGCCAGCAGCGCGGGACCGAACACCGGGGAGCTGTTTTTT; d_gene: NA; abundance: NA; v_gene: TRBV7-8; j_gene: TRBJ2-2
CDR3aa: CASSERQGGRDEQFF; CDR3nt: TGTGCCAGCAGCGAAAGACAGGGGGGGAGAGATGAGCAGTTCTTC; d_gene: TRBD1; abundance: NA; v_gene: TRBV6-6; j_gene: TRBJ2-1
CDR3aa: CASSLGTSGRTDEQFF; CDR3nt: TGCGCCAGCAGCTTGGGGACTAGCGGGAGGACCGATGAGCAGTTCTTC; d_gene: TRBD2; abundance: few; v_gene: TRBV5-1; j_gene: TRBJ2-1
CDR3aa: CASSYSVNSPLHF; CDR3nt: TGTGCCAGCAGTTACTCGGTTAATTCACCCCTCCACTTT; d_gene: NA; abundance: NA; v_gene: TRBV6-5; j_gene: TRBJ1-6